This T cell receptor (beta chain) emerged from a study of shared clonotypes between healthy human individuals. This clone was detected once. Antigen specificity is unknown. The V segment lost 4 bases and the J segment 1 base; nucleotides outside the gene matches: 16. The germline V gene encodes CDR1 LNHNV and CDR2 YYDKDF (reference sequence). This CDR3 spans 18 amino acids. Study findings and constraints: Naive CD4 clonotype sharing across four donors was roughly 5%.

TCRdb keeps only in-frame clones here, not all; method: immunoSEQ multiplex PCR. The profile shows around 2.5 million clones, roughly 93% of them singletons. The sequence came from a man aged 18-30 years in good health. Some clones in this sample may be carry-over from other donors' samples. The chain is built from TRBV15 and TRBJ2-7; 7 positions match TRBD2. Sequencing was performed on naive CD4+ T cells from PBMCs. Subset described: CD45RA+ positively selected. The CDR3 nucleotides read TGTGCCACCAGCAAGCGGGGCCGGTTTCAAGGGGATTCCTACGAGCAGTACTTC. Translation: CATSKRGRFQGDSYEQYF.